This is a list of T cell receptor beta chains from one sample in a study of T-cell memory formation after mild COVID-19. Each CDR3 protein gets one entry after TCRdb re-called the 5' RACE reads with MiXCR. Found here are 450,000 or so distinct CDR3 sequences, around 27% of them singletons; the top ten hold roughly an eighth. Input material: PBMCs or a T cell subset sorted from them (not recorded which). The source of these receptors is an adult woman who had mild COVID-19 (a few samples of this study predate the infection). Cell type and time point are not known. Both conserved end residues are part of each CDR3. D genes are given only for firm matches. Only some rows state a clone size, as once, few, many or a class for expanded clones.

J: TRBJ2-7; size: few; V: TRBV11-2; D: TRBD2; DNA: TGTGCCAGCAGCTTAGAACTAGCGGGTTCCTACGAGCAGTACTTC; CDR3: CASSLELAGSYEQYF
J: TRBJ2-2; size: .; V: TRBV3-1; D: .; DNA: TGTGCCAGCAGCGGAACCGGGACGCACTACGGGGAGCTGTTTTTT; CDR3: CASSGTGTHYGELFF
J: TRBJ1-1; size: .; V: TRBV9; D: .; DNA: TGTGCCAGCAGCGAACGAGTTGTCGGTGAAGCTTTCTTT; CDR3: CASSERVVGEAFF
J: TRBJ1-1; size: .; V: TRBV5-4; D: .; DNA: TGTGCCAGCAGCTACGGGGGAAGCACTGAAGCTTTCTTT; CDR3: CASSYGGSTEAFF
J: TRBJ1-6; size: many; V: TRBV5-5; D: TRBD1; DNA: TGTGCCAGCAGCTACGGGACAGGGGCGAATTCACCCCTCCACTTT; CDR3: CASSYGTGANSPLHF
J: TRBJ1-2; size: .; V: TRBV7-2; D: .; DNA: TGTGCCAGCAGCGCCCGACAGGTTTTAAACTATGGCTACACCTTC; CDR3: CASSARQVLNYGYTF
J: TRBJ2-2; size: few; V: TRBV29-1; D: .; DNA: TGCAGCGTTGATGACGTGAACACCGGGGAGCTGTTTTTT; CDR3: CSVDDVNTGELFF
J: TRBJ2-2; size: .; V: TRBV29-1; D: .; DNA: TGCAGCGTGCTGACAGCGAACACCGGGGAGCTGTTTTTT; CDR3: CSVLTANTGELFF
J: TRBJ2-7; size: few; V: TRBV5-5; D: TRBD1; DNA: TGTGCCAGCACTCGGACAGGGTCCGTCGAGCAGTACTTC; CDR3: CASTRTGSVEQYF
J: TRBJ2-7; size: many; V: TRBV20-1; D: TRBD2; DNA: TGCAGTGCTAGAACCACTAGCGGAATCTACGAGCAGTACTTC; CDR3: CSARTTSGIYEQYF
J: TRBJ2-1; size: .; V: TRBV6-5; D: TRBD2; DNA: TGTGCCAGCAAAATCAGCGGGAACCCTGGCAATGAGCAGTTCTTC; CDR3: CASKISGNPGNEQFF
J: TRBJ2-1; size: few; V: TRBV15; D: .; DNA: TGTGCCACCAGCGGGAGTGGATACAATGAGCAGTTCTTC; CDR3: CATSGSGYNEQFF
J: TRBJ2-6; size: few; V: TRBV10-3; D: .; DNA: TGTGCCATCAGTGAGTCGGCTTTAGCACTCTCTGGGGCCAACGTCCTGACTTTC; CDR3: CAISESALALSGANVLTF
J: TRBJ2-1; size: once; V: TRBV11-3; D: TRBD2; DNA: TGTGCCAGCAGCCATAGCGGGGGGGCCCAGGATGAGCAGTTCTTC; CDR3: CASSHSGGAQDEQFF
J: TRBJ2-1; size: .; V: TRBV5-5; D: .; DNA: TGTGCCAGCAGCTATTGGGCGTCGGGGGTGGAGTACGTTGAGCAGTTCTTC; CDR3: CASSYWASGVEYVEQFF
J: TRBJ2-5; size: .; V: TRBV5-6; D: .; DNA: TGTGCCAGCAGTTCCGCCGGCAGGGGAGGAGAGACCCAGTACTTC; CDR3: CASSSAGRGGETQYF
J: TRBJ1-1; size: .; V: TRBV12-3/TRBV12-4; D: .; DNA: TGTGCCAGCAGCTTGACAGATCCAAACACTGAAGCTTTCTTT; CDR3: CASSLTDPNTEAFF
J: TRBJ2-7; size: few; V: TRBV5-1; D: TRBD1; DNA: TGCGCCAGCAGCCCCGGACAGGGAGCCCTCTCCTACGAGCAGTACTTC; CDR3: CASSPGQGALSYEQYF
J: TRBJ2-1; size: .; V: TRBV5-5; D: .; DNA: TGTGCCAGCAGCTTGGAGGCTAGTTATTTATCAGAGCAGTTCTTC; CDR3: CASSLEASYLSEQFF
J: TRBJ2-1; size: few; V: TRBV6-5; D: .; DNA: TGTGCCAGCGGCAGAGGTTATGAGCAGTTCTTC; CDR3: CASGRGYEQFF
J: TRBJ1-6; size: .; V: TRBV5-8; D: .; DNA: TGTGCCAGCAGCCCGCGCCGGGGACATTATAATTCACCCCTCCACTTT; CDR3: CASSPRRGHYNSPLHF
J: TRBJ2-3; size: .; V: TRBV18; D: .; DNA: TGTGCCAGCTCACAGGGGGGCTACGGCACAGATACGCAGTATTTT; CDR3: CASSQGGYGTDTQYF